Below, 11 T cell receptor beta chains from the same sample are listed, as sequenced in a study of shared clonotypes between healthy human individuals. Sequenced by immunoSEQ multiplex PCR; TCRdb stores in-frame clones only, minus some. The sample lists some 500,000 clones, roughly 78% occurring once. The material sequenced was PBMCs. These receptors came from a woman aged 40 to 55 in good health. Some clones in this sample may be carry-over from other donors' samples.

The chain combines TRBV29-1 with TRBJ2-3; D could derive from TRBD1 or TRBD2 (6 bases each). This CDR3 has 12 residues. Per the germline V gene, CDR1 is SQVTM and CDR2 is ANQGSEA. CDR3 bases: TGCGGGGGGCGGGACCAAGGAGATACGCAGTATTTT. It specifies CGGRDQGDTQYF.

V is TRBV28 and J is TRBJ2-7, with 9 bases that match TRBD2. Unmatched junction bases numbered 5, after V lost 3 bases and J lost 2 bases. This CDR3 region has 15 residues. Germline V gene lookup returns CDR1 MDHEN and CDR2 SYDVKM. DNA for the CDR3: TGTGCCAGCAGTTTGGGCGGGAGGGCCGCCTACGAGCAGTACTTC. Translation: CASSLGGRAAYEQYF.

J is TRBJ2-3 and V is TRBV29-1, with a weak D call TRBD1 (6 bases). CDR1 is SQVTM and CDR2 is ANQGSEA in the germline V gene. V was cut by 3 bases and J by 4 bases, with 11 bases left in between. The CDR3 runs 13 residues. CDR3 loop: CSVDRGGADTQYF. The CDR3 DNA is TGCAGCGTTGACAGGGGCGGCGCAGATACGCAGTATTTT.

This chain links TRBV7-6 with TRBJ1-1; possible D gene TRBD1, 5 bases. V was trimmed by 4 bases and J by 3 bases, leaving 15 bases between them. From germline, CDR1 is SGHVS and CDR2 FNYEAQ. The CDR3 is made up of 15 amino acids. This chain's CDR3 is CASSSNQGGDTEAFF. In DNA form, the CDR3 reads TGTGCCAGCAGCTCGAACCAGGGAGGCGACACTGAAGCTTTCTTT.

A word on this clone: Other DNA sequences in this specimen translate into the identical CDR3. The rearrangement links TRBV30 to TRBJ2-7; D not certain. V lost 0 bases, J lost 3 bases, and 6 bases lay in between. The CDR3 is 12 amino acids. Germline values: CDR1 GTSNPN, CDR2 SVGIG (reference sequence). CDR3 loop: CAWSVSGYEQYF. CDR3 coding DNA: TGTGCCTGGAGTGTGTCCGGCTACGAGCAGTACTTC.

The chain couples TRBV5-1 to TRBJ2-3; 7 nucleotides match TRBD2. J lost 4 bases, V lost 4 bases, and 6 bases had no gene match. Germline CDR1 reads SGHRS; CDR2 reads YFSETQ. CDR3 length: 14 amino acids. This CDR3 is CASSLGTIADTQYF. CDR3 coding DNA: TGCGCCAGCAGCCTTGGGACTATCGCAGATACGCAGTATTTT. Drawing the rest from reference TRBV5-1 and TRBJ2-3, the complete variable domain is KAGVTQTPRYLIKTRGQQVTLSCSPISGHRSVSWYQQTPGQGLQFLFEYFSETQRNKGNFPGRFSGRQFSNSRSEMNVSTLELGDSALYLCASSLGTIADTQYFGPGTRLTVL.

This chain's CDR3 is CASSQDSNYGYTF. In DNA form, the CDR3 reads TGTGCCAGCAGCCAGGACAGCAACTATGGCTACACCTTC. This chain links TRBV7-6 with TRBJ1-2; perhaps TRBD1 as D (6 bases). Trimming shortened V by 5 bases and J by 2 bases, and 9 bases separated the two germline ends. CDR3 length equals 13 residues. Germline CDR1 SGHVS, CDR2 FNYEAQ.

This rearrangement joins TRBV27 to TRBJ2-1, with 9 bases that match TRBD1. V shed 4 bases, J shed 5 bases, and the junction held 9 bases outside the gene matches. This CDR3 region has 16 residues. Germline loops: CDR1 MNHEY, CDR2 SMNVEV (reference sequence). CDR3 sequence: CASSSPGQGPNNEQFF. DNA of the CDR3: TGTGCCAGCAGTTCCCCCGGACAGGGGCCCAACAATGAGCAGTTCTTC.

This clone was recorded a few times. J is TRBJ2-2 and V is TRBV5-1, with a tentative D call TRBD1 (6 bases). V lost 2 bases and J 0 bases, leaving 11 bases between the germline ends. The CDR3 has 16 residues. The germline CDR1 and CDR2 sequences are SGHRS and YFSETQ. CDR3 DNA: TGCGCCAGCAGCTTACCACAGGGAGCGAACACCGGGGAGCTGTTTTTT. This translates into CASSLPQGANTGELFF.

The V gene is TRBV9, the J gene TRBJ2-2; 7 positions agree with TRBD1. V gave up 4 bases and J gave up 3 bases; unmatched junction bases: 9. Germline CDR1 and CDR2: SGDLS and YYNGEE. The CDR3 has 16 amino acids. The CDR3 sequence: CASSPRQGIDTGELFF. CDR3 nucleotide sequence: TGTGCCAGCAGCCCTAGACAGGGTATTGACACCGGGGAGCTGTTTTTT.

In the case of this clone: Other DNA sequences within the sample encode an identical CDR3. DNA for the CDR3: TGTGCCAGCAGTTTATTGGGGAATGAGCAGTTCTTC. Amino acids: CASSLLGNEQFF. V usage is TRBV28 and J usage is TRBJ2-1; no reliable D call. Trimming left V 1 base short and J 7 bases short, with 5 bases between. This CDR3 contains 12 residues. Germline V gene sequence: CDR1 MDHEN, CDR2 SYDVKM.